This record concerns one T cell receptor beta chain sequence. Its target is not known. The germline V gene has CDR1 MDHEN and CDR2 SYDVKM. CDR3 length: 14 residues. V was shortened by 7 bases and J by 7 bases, with 17 bases between the two germline ends. Data came from immunoSEQ multiplex PCR; TCRdb stores just in-frame clones and leaves some out. Of 97,000 or so clones in the sample, approximately 88% were seen once. This sample is drawn from a study of identifying expanded T cells in peripheral blood. Study results and caveats: Technical replicates showed around 1.2 changed clones; around two weeks approximately 15; four weeks 19.

V gene TRBV28 combines with J gene TRBJ1-5, with D hard to call. The origin of this receptor is a person between 18 and 75 years old in good health. What was sequenced was blood. The CDR3 region has the DNA TGTGCCAGCACTAAAGGGAGGGAAGGCCAGCCCCAGCATTTT. It is translated as CASTKGREGQPQHF.